This T cell receptor beta chain derives from a study of identical twins listed by TCRdb under 2016. In terms of the full investigation: TCR alpha and beta repertoires from monozygotic twins, unrelated adults of various ages and cord blood were deep-sequenced to test whether fetal clonotypes persist. To rule out contamination, replicate twin experiments were performed at different times with different library preparation protocols. Results and caveats for the whole study, not just this receptor: In monozygotic twins, recombination models systematically underestimated out-of-frame TCR alpha sharing, but the models matched the sharing seen between unrelated individuals. Abundant cord blood beta clonotypes had fewer insertions, young adult naive repertoires showed a similar but weaker trend, and memory repertoires showed no such trend. Zero-insertion analyses could be partly confounded by invariant T cells such as MAIT and iNKT, although diverse VJ usage argued against such confounding for most clonotypes. Because the same donors could not be followed over many years, the conclusions depended on cross-sectional statistical analysis. A weaker excess of twin sharing was found in beta out-of-frame sequences because the signal-to-noise ratio was lowered by fewer shared sequences. Compared with coincidental sharing between unrelated individuals, out-of-frame TCR alpha sequences shared between twins had an excess of sequences with low generation probability.

The CDR3 runs 16 residues from the cysteine to the phenylalanine. Only the CDR3 portion is preserved as DNA: 48 bases, with reading frame beginning at the first base. CDR1 is given as MNHEY and CDR2 as SVGAGI, both from the germline V gene. V lost 0 bases and J lost 2 bases; the stretch between them is 13 bases long. Library construction relied on 5' RACE. Sequenced on an Illumina HiSeq 2000. Template switching added a universal primer binding site, and the final cDNA carried a unique molecular identifier that allowed TCR cDNA molecules to be counted accurately. Specific primers in the conserved constant-segment region were used to synthesize first-strand cDNA for the TCR alpha and beta chains. Each cDNA library was double barcoded, with a SMART-Mk sample barcode plus Illumina barcodes, to control for contamination. TruSeq adapter sequences, together with Illumina sample barcodes, were added in two successive PCR steps. Sequencing of the TCR alpha and beta cDNA libraries was done on the Illumina HiSeq platform using custom primers. The original pipeline was this. Unique molecular identifiers were extracted from raw reads with MiGEC, and CDR3 positions were determined with MiXCR. Recombination models were inferred per individual with the repgenHMM and IGoR tools using an EM algorithm. Shared clonotype analysis was performed with the tcR package in R, normalizing sharing by the product of cloneset sizes. Out-of-frame nonproductive sequences were analyzed to study raw recombination free of thymic and clonal selection effects. The public sequencing data were trimmed at Q25 with fastp and processed into clonotypes with MiXCR by TCRdb, which kept only in-frame beta chains. A single entry per CDR3 protein holds the most common genes and DNA from its merged rows. Clone size and V and J calls follow TCRdb, not the original study. The sample table records about 920,000 distinct CDR3 sequences; about 12% of these occur just once. The top ten clonotypes cover about 1.5% of the sample.

With respect to this clonotype: Its cognate antigen has yet to be identified. The input lacks base qualities; no much larger clone sits a single base away.

Only healthy Caucasian donors were included. Three pairs of female monozygotic twins, all aged roughly 18 to 29 years, were included in the twin cohort. Peripheral blood mononuclear cells were the source from which RNA for the TCR libraries was isolated. The same data also contributed to another study, on yellow fever vaccine responses in identical twins. The second source states: The T cell response to vaccination in identical twins was reported by the authors to appear partly convergent and partly personalized. Focusing on identical twins, the study followed the T cell clones that responded to the vaccine, and did so with precision.

The sample was PBMCs. Recombination connected TRBV6-5 to TRBJ1-2; TRBD1 could be the D gene, as 6 bases match. This TCR was recovered from a woman aged 18 to 35 in good health. The CDR3 is CASSYSSTGENYGYTF. The sequenced DNA is TGTGCCAGCAGTTACTCGTCGACAGGCGAGAACTATGGCTACACCTTC.